This TCR beta chain comes out of a study of T cell repertoires in cytomegalovirus infection. Study details: Indications of both CMV infection and matching HLA type were provided by public TCR beta signatures.

As to this clonotype: As yet, its antigen is unknown.

TCRdb reanalysed the reads using MiXCR and keeps one entry per CDR3 protein. The sample consists of a few hundred thousand distinct CDR3 sequences, about 39% of them appearing once. In germline, CDR1 is MDHEN, CDR2 SYDVKM. Trimming stripped 5 bases from V and 0 bases from J, with 11 bases between. The CDR3 contains 15 residues. Whole-study results and caveats: The ex vivo response was dominated by HLA-C-restricted CMV-specific TCR beta clonotypes.

The J gene is TRBJ2-1, the V gene TRBV28, with D maybe TRBD1 (5 bases). This receptor was identified in a human donor in good health (CMV status not recorded). Some clones in this sample may be carry-over from other donors' samples. The sample was cultured PBMCs, taken from culture after CMV antigen stimulation. The CDR3: CASSLTGHSYNEQFF. The CDR3 DNA reads TGTGCCAGCAGTCTCACAGGACACTCCTACAATGAGCAGTTCTTC.